There are a few counts of the clone carrying this TCR beta chain. Its antigen is as yet unknown. These data belong to a study of cytomegalovirus exposure and HLA in healthy donors. Findings and caveats of the study: The study found most TCR sequences rare, yet found some public TCRs in many donors.

Vbeta (60) and Jbeta (13) primers were used in the PCR. TCRdb's copy holds only in-frame clones and misses some; the assay was immunoSEQ multiplex PCR. This table has some 120,000 clones, around three quarters appearing once. Germline CDR1 reads SNHLY; CDR2 reads FYNNEI. Trimming left V 7 bases short and J 5 bases short, with 14 bases between. The length of the CDR3 is 13 residues. The V call is TRBV2, the J call TRBJ1-1; D remains unclear. Specimen: PBMCs. The TCR comes from a man aged 35-49 years in good health and CMV-seronegative. This CDR3 reads CASTNGRETEAFF. The CDR3 DNA reads TGTGCCAGCACCAATGGCCGGGAGACTGAAGCTTTCTTT.